A selection of T cell receptor beta chains follows, all from one sample in a study of blood T cell repertoires in COVID-19. Libraries were prepared by immunoSEQ multiplex PCR; TCRdb keeps only in-frame clonotypes and omits some of them. The sample has about 45,000 clones; roughly nine tenths are singletons. Sequencing was performed on peripheral blood. Every receptor here comes from a human donor in a cohort sampled during active COVID-19. The CDR3 runs from the conserved cysteine through the conserved F or W. Each record gives: clone size, D gene, J gene, CDR3 length, V gene, CDR3 protein, CDR3 DNA. D genes are given only for firm matches. Rows may omit the clone size; those that give it use once, few, many or a size class.

size: -; D: -; J: TRBJ1-6; length: 14; V: TRBV2; CDR3: CASSEEQVNSPLHF; DNA: TGTGCCAGCAGTGAGGAGCAAGTTAATTCACCCCTCCACTTT
size: -; D: -; J: TRBJ1-2; length: 15; V: TRBV19; CDR3: CASSDPAGILYGYTF; DNA: TGTGCCAGTAGTGATCCCGCGGGGATCCTATATGGCTACACCTTC
size: few; D: TRBD2; J: TRBJ2-2; length: 14; V: TRBV19; CDR3: CASKTSGGSGELFF; DNA: TGTGCCAGTAAAACTAGCGGGGGTTCCGGGGAGCTGTTTTTT
size: -; D: -; J: TRBJ1-2; length: 14; V: TRBV18; CDR3: CASSPQDSNYGYTF; DNA: TGTGCCAGCTCACCACAGGACAGTAACTATGGCTACACCTTC
size: -; D: -; J: TRBJ2-5; length: 15; V: TRBV6-5; CDR3: CASSYSITAEETQYF; DNA: TGTGCCAGCAGTTACTCGATTACGGCGGAAGAGACCCAGTACTTC
size: -; D: -; J: TRBJ1-5; length: 18; V: TRBV18; CDR3: CASSPTLGSNAGNQPQHF; DNA: TGTGCCAGCTCACCTACTCTGGGCAGTAATGCAGGCAATCAGCCCCAGCATTTT
size: -; D: TRBD2; J: TRBJ2-3; length: 16; V: TRBV4-2; CDR3: CASSQEPSGGSDTQYF; DNA: TGTGCCAGCAGCCAAGAACCTAGCGGGGGGTCAGATACGCAGTATTTT
size: -; D: TRBD1; J: TRBJ1-1; length: 14; V: TRBV5-4; CDR3: CASSVGQVLTEAFF; DNA: TGTGCCAGCAGCGTTGGACAGGTTCTAACTGAAGCTTTCTTT
size: -; D: TRBD1; J: TRBJ1-1; length: 17; V: TRBV5-1; CDR3: CASSSGTGDGWVPEAFF; DNA: TGCGCCAGCAGCTCCGGGACAGGGGATGGGTGGGTCCCTGAAGCTTTCTTT
size: -; D: TRBD2; J: TRBJ2-1; length: 15; V: TRBV5-1; CDR3: CASSGPSGGTNEQFF; DNA: TGCGCCAGCAGCGGACCCAGCGGGGGGACCAATGAGCAGTTCTTC
size: -; D: -; J: TRBJ1-3; length: 15; V: TRBV11-2; CDR3: CASSRQAGSGNTIYF; DNA: TGTGCCAGCTCCCGACAGGCCGGCTCTGGAAACACCATATATTTT
size: -; D: -; J: TRBJ2-2; length: 14; V: TRBV29-1; CDR3: CSVQNRVGTGELFF; DNA: TGCAGCGTTCAGAACAGGGTGGGCACCGGGGAGCTGTTTTTT
size: -; D: TRBD2; J: TRBJ2-5; length: 14; V: TRBV3-1/TRBV3-2; CDR3: CASSPPIGGETQYF; DNA: TGTGCCAGCAGCCCGCCCATCGGGGGGGAGACCCAGTACTTC
size: -; D: -; J: TRBJ1-3; length: 14; V: TRBV7-2; CDR3: CASSPLSSGNTIYF; DNA: TGTGCCAGCAGCCCCCTGAGCTCTGGAAACACCATATATTTT
size: -; D: -; J: TRBJ2-7; length: 13; V: TRBV5-5; CDR3: CASSLDRTYEQYF; DNA: TGTGCCAGCAGCTTGGACAGGACCTACGAGCAGTACTTC
size: -; D: -; J: TRBJ2-7; length: 13; V: TRBV11-2; CDR3: CASSLVSAYEQYF; DNA: TGTGCCAGCAGCTTAGTGTCTGCCTATGAGCAGTACTTC
size: few; D: -; J: TRBJ1-1; length: 14; V: TRBV4-1; CDR3: CASSQVTANTEAFF; DNA: TGCGCCAGCAGCCAAGTAACAGCGAACACTGAAGCTTTCTTT
size: -; D: -; J: TRBJ2-1; length: 15; V: TRBV9; CDR3: CASSVATASYNEQFF; DNA: TGTGCCAGCAGCGTAGCGACAGCCTCCTACAATGAGCAGTTCTTC
size: -; D: TRBD2; J: TRBJ2-7; length: 14; V: TRBV11-1; CDR3: CASSTGRTSYEQYF; DNA: TGTGCCAGCAGCACCGGGAGGACCTCCTACGAGCAGTACTTC
size: -; D: -; J: TRBJ2-7; length: 15; V: TRBV14; CDR3: CASSLPGVGTYEQYF; DNA: TGTGCCAGCAGCCTTCCAGGGGTAGGGACCTACGAGCAGTACTTC
size: -; D: -; J: TRBJ1-3; length: 16; V: TRBV18; CDR3: CASSPVKGDSGNTIYF; DNA: TGTGCCAGCTCACCAGTGAAAGGAGACTCTGGAAACACCATATATTTT
size: -; D: TRBD1; J: TRBJ2-7; length: 15; V: TRBV15; CDR3: CATTKDRGLSYEQYF; DNA: TGTGCCACCACCAAGGACAGGGGACTCTCCTACGAGCAGTACTTC
size: -; D: TRBD1; J: TRBJ2-6; length: 18; V: TRBV18; CDR3: CASSPRQGGMSGANVLTF; DNA: TGTGCCAGCTCACCACGACAGGGGGGGATGTCTGGGGCCAACGTCCTGACTTTC
size: -; D: -; J: TRBJ1-3; length: 15; V: TRBV11-1; CDR3: CASSSRARSGNTIYF; DNA: TGTGCCAGCAGCTCGCGGGCCCGCTCTGGAAACACCATATATTTT
size: -; D: TRBD1; J: TRBJ1-5; length: 17; V: TRBV24-1; CDR3: CATSDSGTVYSNQPQHF; DNA: TGTGCCACCAGTGACTCCGGGACAGTATATAGCAATCAGCCCCAGCATTTT
size: -; D: TRBD2; J: TRBJ2-1; length: 15; V: TRBV5-5; CDR3: CASSWLGGGPNEQFF; DNA: TGTGCCAGCAGCTGGCTAGGCGGGGGGCCCAATGAGCAGTTCTTC
size: -; D: TRBD2; J: TRBJ2-3; length: 16; V: TRBV4-1; CDR3: CASSQGLAGITDTQYF; DNA: TGCGCCAGCAGCCAGGGACTAGCGGGGATCACAGATACGCAGTATTTT
size: -; D: -; J: TRBJ1-2; length: 12; V: TRBV3-1/TRBV3-2; CDR3: CASATGVDGYTF; DNA: TGTGCCAGCGCTACCGGGGTCGATGGCTACACCTTC
size: -; D: -; J: TRBJ2-2; length: 15; V: TRBV5-1; CDR3: CASSSQGRYTGELFF; DNA: TGCGCCAGCAGCTCTCAGGGGCGTTACACCGGGGAGCTGTTTTTT
size: -; D: -; J: TRBJ2-7; length: 13; V: TRBV7-2; CDR3: CASSFNGAGEQYF; DNA: TGTGCCAGCAGCTTTAACGGGGCGGGGGAGCAGTACTTC
size: -; D: -; J: TRBJ2-2; length: 15; V: TRBV10-2; CDR3: CASEGTGTNTGELFF; DNA: TGCGCCAGTGAAGGAACAGGCACTAACACCGGGGAGCTGTTTTTT
size: -; D: TRBD2; J: TRBJ2-1; length: 17; V: TRBV27; CDR3: CASSLGTSGGGNNEQFF; DNA: TGTGCCAGCAGTCTGGGGACTAGCGGGGGGGGAAACAATGAGCAGTTCTTC
size: -; D: -; J: TRBJ2-2; length: 15; V: TRBV2; CDR3: CASSAIYRTTGELFF; DNA: TGTGCCAGCAGTGCAATTTACCGGACAACCGGGGAGCTGTTTTTT
size: once; D: -; J: TRBJ1-1; length: 16; V: TRBV18; CDR3: CASSPGAFLGNTEAFF; DNA: TGTGCCAGCTCACCAGGGGCCTTCCTCGGGAACACTGAAGCTTTCTTT
size: -; D: -; J: TRBJ2-7; length: 15; V: TRBV6-1; CDR3: CASSDRGQAKSEQYF; DNA: TGTGCCAGCAGTGATAGGGGACAAGCTAAGTCCGAGCAGTACTTC
size: -; D: -; J: TRBJ1-6; length: 15; V: TRBV7-8; CDR3: CASSRAEGASSPLHF; DNA: TGTGCCAGCAGCCGAGCGGAGGGTGCGAGTTCACCCCTCCACTTT
size: -; D: TRBD1; J: TRBJ1-3; length: 15; V: TRBV5-1; CDR3: CASSSTGEAGNTIYF; DNA: TGCGCCAGCAGCTCAACAGGGGAAGCTGGAAACACCATATATTTT
size: once; D: TRBD2; J: TRBJ2-5; length: 15; V: TRBV19; CDR3: CASSILAGGRETQYF; DNA: TGTGCCAGTAGTATTCTAGCGGGGGGAAGAGAGACCCAGTACTTC
size: few; D: -; J: TRBJ1-6; length: 14; V: TRBV27; CDR3: CASSLKSTAAALHF; DNA: TGTGCCAGCAGTTTAAAATCCACTGCGGCGGCCCTCCACTTT
size: -; D: TRBD1; J: TRBJ2-6; length: 16; V: TRBV10-2; CDR3: CASSELTGGGGGVLTF; DNA: TGCGCCAGCAGTGAGCTGACAGGGGGCGGAGGTGGCGTCCTGACTTTC
size: -; D: -; J: TRBJ2-7; length: 14; V: TRBV9; CDR3: CASSVGIGAYEQYF; DNA: TGTGCCAGCAGCGTAGGTATCGGAGCCTACGAGCAGTACTTC
size: few; D: -; J: TRBJ2-7; length: 14; V: TRBV11-3; CDR3: CASDSVLPRDEQYF; DNA: TGTGCCAGCGACTCCGTCCTCCCCAGGGACGAGCAGTACTTC
size: -; D: -; J: TRBJ2-1; length: 13; V: TRBV30; CDR3: CAWSVGYYNEQFF; DNA: TGTGCCTGGAGTGTCGGGTATTACAATGAGCAGTTCTTC
size: -; D: -; J: TRBJ2-3; length: 14; V: TRBV11-1; CDR3: CASSPGFSTDTQYF; DNA: TGTGCCAGCAGCCCGGGATTTAGCACAGATACGCAGTATTTT
size: few; D: -; J: TRBJ2-7; length: 15; V: TRBV11-2; CDR3: CASSLDGDGGHEQYF; DNA: TGTGCCAGCAGCTTAGATGGGGACGGAGGGCACGAGCAGTACTTC